The clone carrying this TCR beta chain was counted once. This sample was taken from a study of blood T cell repertoires in COVID-19. The CDR3 sequence is 14 residues long. The J segment lost 3 bases and the V segment lost 3 bases, leaving 5 bases of the junction unmatched. CDR1 and CDR2 from the germline V gene are SGHRS and YFSETQ. Measured with immunoSEQ multiplex PCR; TCRdb has only the in-frame clones, and not every one. The data hold over 250,000 clones, with around 90% observed a single time. The genes are TRBV5-1 and TRBJ1-2; 7 bases align to TRBD1. This TCR came from a woman in her 50s with COVID-19, enrolled during active disease. The sequenced sample consisted of peripheral blood. CDR3 sequence (DNA): TGCGCCAGCAGCTCACAGGGGACTTACTATGGCTACACCTTC. Translation: CASSSQGTYYGYTF.